This entry lists 31 T cell receptor beta chains sequenced from one sample in a study of T cells in Graves' hyperthyroidism and ophthalmopathy. RNA transcripts were the template for amplifying TCR beta CDR3 regions. Researchers ran a first-round RT-PCR on the TCR CDR3 using the HTBI primer set. TCRdb redid the calling of the multiplex PCR reads with MiXCR, one entry per CDR3 protein. The sample shows approximately 600,000 distinct CDR3 sequences, approximately 14% of them seen only once. Material for sequencing was blood. The source of these receptors is a woman in her forties with Graves' ophthalmopathy.

This chain links TRBV7-2 with TRBJ1-2; D gene unclear. The CDR3 covers 14 residues. Trimming pared 5 bases from V and 8 bases from J, leaving 18 bases between. The germline gives CDR1 SGHTA, CDR2 FQGNSA. CDR3 loop: CASSTGFPESGYTF. The DNA for the CDR3 is TGTGCCAGCAGCACGGGATTTCCCGAAAGCGGCTACACCTTC.

This clonotype was observed once. The junction does not match germline at one end; this may be a read error. The chain is built from TRBV15 and TRBJ1-5; D not resolved. The CDR3 has 14 amino acids. Germline V lookup: CDR1 LNHNV, CDR2 YYDKDF (reference sequence). The CDR3 is CATSRTDSNQPRHF. CDR3 sequence (DNA): TGTGCCACCAGCAGAACGGATAGCAATCAGCCCCGGCATTTT.

This clonotype came up many times. The V and J genes are TRBV12-3 or TRBV12-4 and TRBJ1-5; D gene uncertain. There are 14 residues in the CDR3. V was shortened by 5 bases and J by 2 bases, with 10 bases between the two germline ends. The CDR3 region has the DNA TGTGCCAGCAGTATGGAGGTCGGCAATCAGCCCCAGCATTTT. Translating it yields CASSMEVGNQPQHF.

For the CDR3, the DNA is TGTGCCAGCAGCCCCCCGACTCTCAACTATGGCTACACCTTC. The encoded protein is CASSPPTLNYGYTF. V usage is TRBV7-9 and J usage is TRBJ1-2; D is unresolved. This CDR3 comprises 14 residues. Trimming took off 5 bases at V and 2 bases at J, with 12 bases between the two ends. CDR1 and CDR2 (germline): SEHNR, FQNEAQ (reference sequence).

This clonotype has ten or more counts. CDR3 sequence reads: CASSVGGLSGANVLTF. For the CDR3, the DNA is TGCGCCAGCAGCGTTGGGGGGCTCTCTGGGGCCAACGTCCTGACTTTC. The V and J genes are TRBV5-1 and TRBJ2-6; the D call may be TRBD1 or TRBD2 (6 bases each). CDR3 size: 16 residues. Germline-derived CDR1 and CDR2 are SGHRS and YFSETQ. V was pared by 4 bases and J by 0 bases, with 11 bases between.

The sample holds many counts of this clonotype. The chain uses TRBV5-1 and TRBJ1-1, with D unresolved. The CDR3 is made up of 14 amino acids. CDR1 and CDR2 (germline): SGHRS, YFSETQ. V shed 4 bases and J shed 1 base, with 11 bases lying between them. The CDR3 DNA is TGCGCCAGCAGCCTCATAGGTCCGAACACTGAAGCTTTCTTT. Its protein is CASSLIGPNTEAFF.

This clonotype was seen ten or more times. The chain links TRBV28 to TRBJ2-7, with 14 positions matching TRBD2. Germline trimming cut 1 base from V and 4 bases from J; bases unmatched to any gene: 3. The CDR3 sequence is 16 residues long. Germline V gene sequence: CDR1 MDHEN, CDR2 SYDVKM. Here the CDR3 reads CASSLSGTSGRYEQYF. The CDR3 DNA follows: TGTGCCAGCAGTTTATCAGGGACTAGCGGGAGATACGAGCAGTACTTC.

This clonotype was seen many times. This chain uses TRBV10-3 with TRBJ1-1; 10 nucleotides line up with TRBD1. CDR1 and CDR2 (germline): ENHRY, SYGVKD. This CDR3 is 14 amino acids long. V lost 10 bases to trimming and J lost 3 bases; unmatched junction nucleotides: 8. The CDR3 DNA reads TGTGCCACCTCGAGCGGACAGGGGGACACTGAAGCTTTCTTT. This sequence encodes CATSSGQGDTEAFF.

This clonotype showed up many times. The chain carries TRBV28 and TRBJ2-1, with D possibly called TRBD1 or TRBD2 (5 bases each). The CDR3 extends over 15 amino acids. Per germline, CDR1 MDHEN and CDR2 SYDVKM. V lost 1 base and J lost 4, with 11 bases in between. The CDR3 spells CASSLSGTEYNEQFF. CDR3 DNA: TGTGCCAGCAGTTTATCCGGGACCGAGTACAATGAGCAGTTCTTC. Supplemented by reference TRBV28 and TRBJ2-1, the full variable domain reads DVKVTQSSRYLVKRTGEKVFLECVQDMDHENMFWYRQDPGLGLRLIYFSYDVKMKEKGDIPEGYSVSREKKERFSLILESASTNQTSMYLCASSLSGTEYNEQFFGPGTRLTVL.

This clonotype was seen repeatedly, ten times or more. V usage is TRBV6-1 and J usage is TRBJ1-1; 9 nucleotides match TRBD1. CDR3 length equals 14 residues. After removal of 6 bases from V and 3 bases from J, the junction contained 5 bases not matched to a gene. Germline V lookup: CDR1 MNHNS, CDR2 SASEGT. Here the CDR3 reads CASSLQGADTEAFF. For the CDR3, the DNA is TGTGCCAGCAGCCTACAGGGGGCGGACACTGAAGCTTTCTTT.

Ten or more counts support this clonotype. The J gene is TRBJ1-1, the V gene TRBV30; D might be TRBD1 (6 bases). This CDR3 spans 13 amino acids. Trimming pared 3 bases from V and 6 bases from J, leaving 14 bases between. CDR1 is GTSNPN and CDR2 is SVGIG in the germline V gene (reference sequence). CDR3 sequence reads: CAWSPDPGAEAFF. CDR3 coding DNA: TGTGCCTGGAGCCCTGATCCAGGGGCTGAAGCTTTCTTT.

This clonotype was counted many times. The V gene is TRBV7-2, the J gene TRBJ2-4, with D perhaps TRBD1 (5 bases). CDR1 is SGHTA and CDR2 is FQGNSA in the germline V gene. V shed 1 base and J shed 6 bases, with 7 bases lying between them. This CDR3 is built from 13 residues. As DNA, the CDR3 is TGTGCCAGCAGCTTAGGACAGATAAACATTCAGTACTTC. Translation gives CASSLGQINIQYF.

This clonotype was seen many times. This chain uses TRBV19 with TRBJ2-7, with D uncertain. The CDR3 has 12 residues. Trimming removed 10 bases at V and 1 base at J, with 11 bases between. Germline CDR1 reads LNHDA; CDR2 reads SQIVND (reference sequence). DNA for the CDR3: TGTGCCAACCCGGCGGAATCCTACGAGCAGTACTTC. Its protein product is CANPAESYEQYF.

Worth noting for this clonotype: The junction shows a germline mismatch at one end, possibly a read error. This chain connects TRBV6-5 to TRBJ1-2; 9 bases are shared with TRBD1. Germline V gives CDR1 MNHEY, CDR2 SVGAGI. CDR3 length: 13 amino acids. The CDR3, as DNA: TGTGGCAGCAGCTATGGACAGGGGCTGGGCTACACCTTC. It yields the protein CGSSYGQGLGYTF.

This sequence joins TRBV20-1 and TRBJ2-5; 10 bases are shared with TRBD2. V was clipped by 2 bases and J by 4 bases; unmatched bases: 4. Germline V gene data show CDR1 as DFQATT and CDR2 as SNEGSKA (reference sequence). The CDR3 runs to 14 residues. CDR3 residues: CSARQAGGIETQYF. The CDR3 DNA reads as TGCAGTGCTAGACAAGCGGGAGGGATAGAGACCCAGTACTTC.

This clonotype was observed a handful of times. This may be a read error, as it is one base from a much larger clone. This chain uses TRBV10-3 with TRBJ1-3; possible D gene TRBD1, 6 bases. There are 14 residues in the CDR3. Germline CDR1 reads ENHRY; CDR2 reads SYGVKD. With 10 bases removed from V and 5 bases from J, the gap between germline ends came to 18 bases. Written as DNA, the CDR3 is TGTGCCACCCTGGGACAAGCCTGTCGAAACACCATATATTTT. Translation: CATLGQACRNTIYF.

This chain links TRBV30 with TRBJ1-2; D remains ambiguous. The germline V gene has CDR1 GTSNPN and CDR2 SVGIG (reference sequence). Trimming took 7 bases from V and 8 from J, leaving 8 bases between them. There are 9 residues in the CDR3. The CDR3 loop reads CASTGGYTF. CDR3 sequence (DNA): TGTGCCTCGACCGGGGGCTACACCTTC. The full variable domain, rest sourced from reference TRBV30 and TRBJ1-2, is SQTIHQWPATLVQPVGSPLSLECTVEGTSNPNLYWYRQAAGRGLQLLFYSVGIGQISSEVPQNLSASRPQDRQFILSSKKLLLSDSGFYLCASTGGYTFGSGTRLTVV.

The chain combines TRBV18 with TRBJ2-2; tentative D call: TRBD2 (5 bases). CDR3 length: 15 amino acids. With 1 base removed from V and 5 bases from J, the gap between germline ends came to 11 bases. Per the germline V gene, CDR1 is KGHSH and CDR2 is LQKENI. CDR3 nucleotides: TGTGCCAGCTCACCACAGGACTCCCGGACCGGGGAGCTGTTTTTT. Protein: CASSPQDSRTGELFF.

Concerning this clonotype: A much larger clone is a single base away; this may be a read error. The rearrangement uses TRBV6-2 or TRBV6-3 and TRBJ2-7; 9 nucleotides agree with TRBD1. Per the germline V gene, CDR1 is MNHEY and CDR2 is SVGEGT. This CDR3 contains 15 residues. The J segment lost 1 base and the V segment lost 2 bases, leaving 3 bases of the junction unmatched. The CDR3 DNA reads as TGTGCCAGCAGTTACGACGGGACAGGGTCCTACGAGCAGTACTTC. Translated: CASSYDGTGSYEQYF.

There are a few counts of this clonotype. This rearrangement joins TRBV9 to TRBJ2-4; D not resolved. The CDR3 totals 14 residues. V lost 0 bases to trimming and J lost 5 bases, with 9 bases between them. Germline CDR1 is SGDLS and CDR2 is YYNGEE. The CDR3 DNA follows: TGTGCCAGCAGCGTAGTCCCAGACCAAAACATTCAGTACTTC. Protein product: CASSVVPDQNIQYF. Together with reference TRBV9 and TRBJ2-4, the CDR3 gives the full variable domain: DSGVTQTPKHLITATGQRVTLRCSPRSGDLSVYWYQQSLDQGLQFLIQYYNGEERAKGNILERFSAQQFPDLHSELNLSSLELGDSALYFCASSVVPDQNIQYFGAGTRLSVL.

V and J are TRBV30 and TRBJ1-2; no clear D. CDR3 length: 12 residues. Germline CDR1 reads GTSNPN; CDR2 reads SVGIG (reference sequence). Trimming shortened V by 3 bases and J by 4 bases, and 9 bases separated the two germline ends. CDR3 bases: TGTGCCTGGAGCAGAACTCGCTATGGCTACACCTTC. Residues: CAWSRTRYGYTF.

The table lists this clonotype with a few counts. The genes are TRBV6-2 or TRBV6-3 and TRBJ2-7, with TRBD2 matching 11 bases. The CDR3 runs to 15 residues. From germline, CDR1 is MNHEY and CDR2 SVGEGT. V was clipped by 6 bases and J by 5 bases; unmatched bases: 9. DNA for the CDR3: TGTGCCAGCAGGCCCATAGCGGGAGGGTCCGACGAGCAGTACTTC. Its translation is CASRPIAGGSDEQYF.

This clonotype was seen many times. The V gene is TRBV6-2 or TRBV6-3, the J gene TRBJ2-7, with D perhaps assigned TRBD1 or TRBD2 (5 bases each). The CDR3 covers 18 residues. Germline assignment: CDR1 MNHEY and CDR2 SVGEGT. V lost 2 bases and J lost 0, with 20 bases in between. CDR3 DNA sequence: TGTGCCAGCAGTTACCCGGTGGGGTCGGGACGGATCTCCTACGAGCAGTACTTC. This codes for CASSYPVGSGRISYEQYF.

This clonotype was seen a single time. V and J are TRBV6-2 or TRBV6-3 and TRBJ2-7, with a weak D call TRBD2 (6 bases). CDR3 length equals 16 residues. Germline V gene lookup returns CDR1 MNHEY and CDR2 SVGEGT. Trimming took off 0 bases at V and 2 bases at J, with 14 bases between the two ends. The CDR3 region has the DNA TGTGCCAGCAGTTACTCGAGACGGGAGACCACCTACGAGCAGTACTTC. As protein: CASSYSRRETTYEQYF.

The chain recombines TRBV11-2 with TRBJ2-5, with D perhaps assigned TRBD1 or TRBD2 (6 bases each). Between the trimmed V and J ends, which lost 3 bases and 2 bases, there was a span of 13 bases. Per germline, CDR1 SGHAT and CDR2 FQNNGV. The CDR3 consists of 15 residues. The CDR3 sequence is CASSFGGGRQETQYF. The DNA of the CDR3 is TGTGCCAGCAGCTTTGGAGGGGGGCGTCAAGAGACCCAGTACTTC.

This clonotype has a count of ten or more. J is TRBJ2-7 and V is TRBV19; D may be TRBD2 (7 bases). This CDR3 is 13 amino acids long. Germline V gene data show CDR1 as LNHDA and CDR2 as SQIVND (reference sequence). Trimming removed 4 bases from V and 10 bases from J, with 17 bases in between. The CDR3 DNA reads TGTGCCAGTAGTAATCAGGGGAGGGAAACACAGTACTTC. Translating gives CASSNQGRETQYF.

V is TRBV2 and J is TRBJ1-5; possibly TRBD1 for D (5 bases). Looked up from germline, CDR1 is SNHLY and CDR2 is FYNNEI. V dropped 7 bases and J dropped 3 bases, with 16 bases sitting between them. The CDR3 loop spans 15 amino acids. The CDR3 loop is CASIRDHRDNQPQHF. In nucleotides, the CDR3 is TGTGCCAGCATCAGGGACCACCGAGACAATCAGCCCCAGCATTTT.

The V call is TRBV4-1, the J call TRBJ1-2; D gene uncertain. Trimming took off 3 bases at V and 0 bases at J, with 11 bases between the two ends. This CDR3 is built from 15 residues. Germline lookup yields CDR1 MGHRA and CDR2 YSYEKL. The CDR3 here is CASSQKMEANYGYTF. The CDR3 coding sequence is TGCGCCAGCAGCCAGAAAATGGAGGCTAACTATGGCTACACCTTC.

This clonotype has ten or more counts. V usage is TRBV12-3 or TRBV12-4 and J usage is TRBJ2-7; D is unresolved. Trimming removed 4 bases at V and 3 bases at J, with 7 bases between. This CDR3 is 12 amino acids long. The CDR3 DNA follows: TGTGCCAGCAGTTACTACGGCTACGAGCAGTACTTC. This gives the protein CASSYYGYEQYF.

This clonotype was counted only a few times. A much more abundant neighbour one base away suggests this may be a read error. This chain links TRBV6-5 with TRBJ1-2; tentatively, D is TRBD1 (5 bases). Germline V CDR1 and CDR2: MNHEY, SVGAGI. This CDR3 has 15 residues. The CDR3 coding sequence is TGTGCCAGCAGTTACTCGATACCAGGGAACTATGGCTGCACCTTC. Its translation is CASSYSIPGNYGCTF.

The chain joins TRBV6-5 to TRBJ2-5; D gene uncertain. Trimming took 4 bases from V and 1 from J, leaving 16 bases between them. The germline V gene encodes CDR1 MNHEY and CDR2 SVGAGI. CDR3 length: 16 residues. This chain's CDR3 is CASSSGRGSLQETQYF. For the CDR3, the DNA is TGTGCCAGCAGTTCTGGGCGCGGATCACTCCAAGAGACCCAGTACTTC.